This T cell receptor beta chain was identified in a study of blood T cell repertoires in COVID-19. Study context: The United States, Italy and Spain were the sources of the acute and convalescent COVID-19 samples. Nucleic acid was either cDNA or gDNA, and it came from T cells, B-cell-depleted T cells, or PBMCs.

This clone was recorded a few times. In germline, CDR1 is MNHEY, CDR2 SVGEGT. This CDR3 is 13 amino acids long. Trimming removed 2 bases from V and 5 bases from J, with 7 bases in between. Original processing methods: Amplification from reference gene primers served as the basis for estimated nucleated cell counts. Data came from immunoSEQ multiplex PCR; TCRdb stores just in-frame clones and leaves some out. The DNA was the basis for D and trimming; V, J and clone size are from that table. This repertoire shows 130,000 to 150,000 clones, approximately 87% found once; its top ten account for 8.6%. Sequencing used peripheral blood. The genes are TRBV6-2 or TRBV6-3 and TRBJ1-5; no reliable D call. The sequence came from a woman between 45 and 65 years old with active or convalescent COVID-19. CDR3 sequence (DNA): TGTGCCAGCAGTTACCTGAGGGATCAGCCCCAGCATTTT. Translating gives CASSYLRDQPQHF.